What follows are 26 T cell receptor beta chains derived from one specimen sequenced in a study of T cell changes during pregnancy in multiple sclerosis. Clones were read by immunoSEQ multiplex PCR, and TCRdb kept only the in-frame ones, dropping some. In the table there are 39,000 or so clones, about 90% of which are singletons. Sequencing was performed on CD8+ T cells from peripheral blood mononuclear cells, taken after pregnancy. These receptors were obtained from a female donor with multiple sclerosis, enrolled in a pregnancy study.

This clone was observed a single time. The rearrangement joins TRBV27 to TRBJ2-1; weak D call: TRBD2 (6 bases). Germline values: CDR1 MNHEY, CDR2 SMNVEV (reference sequence). V gave up 5 bases and J gave up 9 bases, with 14 bases separating them. The CDR3 is 13 residues long. The CDR3 reads CASSMAPGGEQFF. CDR3 bases: TGTGCCAGCAGTATGGCCCCCGGGGGTGAGCAGTTCTTC.

The chain combines TRBV27 with TRBJ2-3; D unclear. The germline V gene encodes CDR1 MNHEY and CDR2 SMNVEV (reference sequence). CDR3 length: 14 residues. Trimming left V 2 bases short and J 0 bases short, with 6 bases between. The CDR3 protein is CASSLTGSTDTQYF. The CDR3 DNA reads as TGTGCCAGCAGTTTAACCGGGAGCACAGATACGCAGTATTTT.

This CDR3 reads CASSWGSGTEAFF. CDR3 in DNA: TGTGCCAGCAGCTGGGGTTCAGGGACTGAAGCTTTCTTT. This rearrangement joins TRBV7-9 to TRBJ1-1, with a tentative D call TRBD1 (5 bases). Per the germline V gene, CDR1 is SEHNR and CDR2 is FQNEAQ (reference sequence). CDR3 length: 13 residues. V was clipped by 4 bases and J by 5 bases, with 11 bases between them.

The rearrangement links TRBV4-1 to TRBJ2-7, with D possibly TRBD1 on 5 matching bases. This CDR3 has 16 amino acids. V lost 4 bases and J lost 1, with 17 bases in between. The germline CDR1 and CDR2 sequences are MGHRA and YSYEKL. The CDR3 reads CASSPMGQAVSYEQYF. Written as DNA, the CDR3 is TGCGCCAGCAGCCCGATGGGGCAGGCAGTATCCTACGAGCAGTACTTC.

The chain couples TRBV9 to TRBJ1-2; D gene ambiguous. The germline gives CDR1 SGDLS, CDR2 YYNGEE. The length of the CDR3 is 12 residues. V lost 4 bases, J lost 6 bases, and 10 bases lay in between. The CDR3 region is CASSTRSDGYTF. The CDR3 region has the DNA TGTGCCAGCAGCACGAGGTCCGATGGCTACACCTTC.

The genes are TRBV2 and TRBJ2-7, with 8 bases identical to TRBD2. Germline V lookup: CDR1 SNHLY, CDR2 FYNNEI. J was trimmed by 3 bases and V by 7 bases; bases with no gene match: 14. CDR3 length equals 16 residues. This CDR3 reads CASIGRTSGSGYEQYF. CDR3 DNA sequence: TGTGCCAGCATAGGCAGGACAAGCGGGAGTGGCTACGAGCAGTACTTC.

J is TRBJ2-7 and V is TRBV7-9, with TRBD2 matching over 11 bases. The germline V gene has CDR1 SEHNR and CDR2 FQNEAQ (reference sequence). CDR3 length equals 15 residues. V was clipped by 1 base and J by 4 bases; unmatched bases: 3. The CDR3 here is CASSLETSGEYEQYF. DNA for the CDR3: TGTGCCAGCAGCTTAGAGACTAGCGGGGAGTACGAGCAGTACTTC.

This sequence joins TRBV5-3 and TRBJ2-2; D may be TRBD2 (5 bases). TRBV5-3 is reported as an ORF; its role is uncertain. V lost 1 base, J lost 5 bases, and 6 bases lay in between. This CDR3 is 13 amino acids long. CDR3 region: CARSLRGTGELFF. CDR3 in DNA: TGTGCCAGAAGCTTGCGAGGGACCGGGGAGCTGTTTTTT.

The rearrangement uses TRBV9 and TRBJ2-5; 8 bases match TRBD2. The junction had 4 bases not matched to a gene; V was cut back by 1 base and J by 2 bases. The germline gives CDR1 SGDLS, CDR2 YYNGEE. The CDR3 length is 15 residues. CDR3 DNA sequence: TGTGCCAGCAGCGTAAAGCGGGGGAATCAAGAGACCCAGTACTTC. Protein sequence: CASSVKRGNQETQYF.

Only a few counts were recorded for this clone. The chain recombines TRBV16 with TRBJ1-1; 7 bases line up with TRBD1. This CDR3 has 14 amino acids. Trimming cost V 0 bases and J 4 bases; bases outside gene matches: 2. CDR1 is KGHSY, CDR2 FQNENV, per germline. CDR3 in amino acids: CASSQSTGATEAFF. CDR3 DNA sequence: TGTGCCAGCAGCCAATCTACAGGGGCCACTGAAGCTTTCTTT.

The chain has TRBV30 and TRBJ1-4; D is possibly TRBD1 (6 bases). Germline V CDR1 and CDR2: GTSNPN, SVGIG (reference sequence). Trimming removed 4 bases at V and 8 bases at J, with 14 bases between. The CDR3 is 13 amino acids. CDR3 region: CAWNRGGREKLFF. The CDR3 DNA reads TGTGCCTGGAATAGGGGGGGGCGGGAAAAACTGTTTTTT.

The chain carries TRBV29-1 and TRBJ2-1; D not certain. Germline CDR1 SQVTM, CDR2 ANQGSEA. The CDR3 contains 14 residues. V was trimmed by 6 bases and J by 0 bases, leaving 12 bases between them. CDR3 coding DNA: TGCAGCGTGCAGCGTTCCGGCTCCTACAATGAGCAGTTCTTC. This encodes CSVQRSGSYNEQFF.

The gene calls are TRBV27 and TRBJ1-2; 8 positions match TRBD1. This CDR3 spans 15 amino acids. V shed 5 bases and J 0 bases; nucleotides not matched to a gene: 5. In germline, CDR1 is MNHEY, CDR2 SMNVEV (reference sequence). The CDR3 protein is CASSPGTGANYGYTF. Written as DNA, the CDR3 is TGTGCCAGCAGTCCTGGGACAGGAGCTAACTATGGCTACACCTTC.

This sequence joins TRBV9 and TRBJ2-2; 8 nucleotides align to TRBD1. Germline V gives CDR1 SGDLS, CDR2 YYNGEE. The CDR3 runs to 17 residues. J was trimmed by 2 bases and V by 1 base; bases with no gene match: 7. CDR3 residues: CASSVPRGQENTGELFF. The CDR3 coding sequence is TGTGCCAGCAGCGTACCACGGGGACAGGAAAACACCGGGGAGCTGTTTTTT.

This chain uses TRBV19 with TRBJ1-1; TRBD1 aligns across 8 bases. Trimming removed 5 bases from V and 7 bases from J; junction bases left unmatched: 18. Per germline, CDR1 LNHDA and CDR2 SQIVND (reference sequence). The CDR3 contains 17 residues. CDR3 nucleotides: TGTGCCAGTAGTTATCTGGACAGGGTAGGCCTAATAGGTGAAGCTTTCTTT. Translated, it gives CASSYLDRVGLIGEAFF.

CDR3 sequence: CASSFSSSSTDTQYF. CDR3 nucleotides: TGTGCCAGCAGTTTTTCCTCCTCTAGCACAGATACGCAGTATTTT. This sequence joins TRBV5-6 and TRBJ2-3; D call uncertain. Germline CDR1 and CDR2: SGHDT and YYEEEE. The CDR3 runs 15 residues. Between the trimmed V and J ends, which lost 5 bases and 0 bases, there was a span of 13 bases.

The chain is built from TRBV7-8 and TRBJ1-2; TRBD1 matches 7 bases. The CDR3 covers 15 residues. In germline, CDR1 is SGHVS, CDR2 FQNEAQ. The V and J ends lost 5 bases and 1 base, in that order; junction bases with no gene match: 7. The CDR3 region is CASSPYRGFNYGYTF. The CDR3 DNA is TGTGCCAGCAGCCCATACAGGGGCTTTAACTATGGCTACACCTTC.

This sequence joins TRBV9 and TRBJ2-3; D remains unclear. There are 16 residues in the CDR3. From germline, CDR1 is SGDLS and CDR2 YYNGEE. Deletions cut 0 bases from V and 0 bases from J, with 11 bases between. The CDR3 nucleotides are TGTGCCAGCAGCGTAGAAAAGACAACGAGCACAGATACGCAGTATTTT. Its protein product is CASSVEKTTSTDTQYF.

The J gene is TRBJ1-1, the V gene TRBV5-1, with D perhaps TRBD1 (5 bases). CDR3 length: 15 amino acids. The V gene lost 0 bases and the J gene lost 11 bases, with 20 bases spanning the gap. CDR1 and CDR2 (germline): SGHRS, YFSETQ. CDR3: CASSLASGRGPLAFF. CDR3 DNA: TGCGCCAGCAGCTTGGCTTCAGGGAGGGGTCCTTTGGCTTTCTTT. The whole variable domain, remainder taken from reference TRBV5-1 and TRBJ1-1, is KAGVTQTPRYLIKTRGQQVTLSCSPISGHRSVSWYQQTPGQGLQFLFEYFSETQRNKGNFPGRFSGRQFSNSRSEMNVSTLELGDSALYLCASSLASGRGPLAFFGQGTRLTVV.

This chain connects TRBV25-1 to TRBJ1-2; D is unclear. V was pared by 1 base and J by 8 bases, with 17 bases between. Germline CDR1 MGHDK, CDR2 SYGVNS. This CDR3 is 15 amino acids long. In DNA, the CDR3 is TGTGCCAGCAGTGAATCCCCTCCAGGAATGAGCGGCTACACCTTC. Amino acid sequence: CASSESPPGMSGYTF.

The chain has TRBV5-1 and TRBJ2-7, with D tentatively TRBD1 (5 bases). CDR1 and CDR2 (germline): SGHRS, YFSETQ. Between the trimmed V and J ends, which lost 4 bases and 3 bases, there was a span of 20 bases. The CDR3 contains 16 residues. CDR3 residues: CASSISGLGLGYEQYF. The CDR3 nucleotides are TGCGCCAGCAGCATCTCAGGGTTGGGGTTGGGCTACGAGCAGTACTTC.

V gene TRBV13 combines with J gene TRBJ2-7; no firm D call. Trimming pared 4 bases from V and 6 bases from J, leaving 10 bases between. The CDR3 has 12 residues. The germline V gene encodes CDR1 PRHDT and CDR2 FYEKMQ (reference sequence). CDR3: CASSSRVAEQYF. The CDR3 DNA follows: TGTGCCAGCAGCTCCCGGGTAGCCGAGCAGTACTTC.

The chain uses TRBV2 and TRBJ1-2; no clear D. CDR1 and CDR2 from the germline V gene are SNHLY and FYNNEI. V was shortened by 3 bases and J by 0 bases, with 5 bases between the two germline ends. This CDR3 is built from 13 residues. This CDR3 is CASSDHPNYGYTF. For the CDR3, the DNA is TGTGCCAGCAGTGATCATCCTAACTATGGCTACACCTTC. Variable domain in full (rest from reference TRBV2 and TRBJ1-2): EPEVTQTPSHQVTQMGQEVILRCVPISNHLYFYWYRQILGQKVEFLVSFYNNEISEKSEIFDDQFSVERPDGSNFTLKIRSTKLEDSAMYFCASSDHPNYGYTFGSGTRLTVV.

The chain combines TRBV19 with TRBJ1-2; D gene ambiguous. Germline CDR1 is LNHDA and CDR2 is SQIVND (reference sequence). V dropped 4 bases and J dropped 4 bases, with 7 bases sitting between them. This CDR3 is 12 amino acids long. CDR3 nucleotides: TGTGCCAGTAGTAAACAGAGCTATGGCTACACCTTC. Its translation is CASSKQSYGYTF.

J is TRBJ1-5 and V is TRBV19; TRBD1 is a possible D gene (6 bases). The germline V gene has CDR1 LNHDA and CDR2 SQIVND (reference sequence). CDR3 size: 15 residues. Trimming took 2 bases from V and 4 from J, leaving 12 bases between them. The CDR3 spells CASSIQAQGNQPQHF. The CDR3 DNA reads TGTGCCAGTAGTATACAGGCACAGGGTAATCAGCCCCAGCATTTT.

Remarks on this clone: This sample includes further DNA sequences coding for the same CDR3. V is TRBV9 and J is TRBJ1-2; 9 bases agree with TRBD1. This CDR3 is 15 amino acids long. Germline V lookup: CDR1 SGDLS, CDR2 YYNGEE. The J segment lost 0 bases and the V segment lost 4 bases, leaving 4 bases of the junction unmatched. CDR3 bases: TGTGCCAGCAGCCTCGGGACAGGGCCTAACTATGGCTACACCTTC. This gives the protein CASSLGTGPNYGYTF.